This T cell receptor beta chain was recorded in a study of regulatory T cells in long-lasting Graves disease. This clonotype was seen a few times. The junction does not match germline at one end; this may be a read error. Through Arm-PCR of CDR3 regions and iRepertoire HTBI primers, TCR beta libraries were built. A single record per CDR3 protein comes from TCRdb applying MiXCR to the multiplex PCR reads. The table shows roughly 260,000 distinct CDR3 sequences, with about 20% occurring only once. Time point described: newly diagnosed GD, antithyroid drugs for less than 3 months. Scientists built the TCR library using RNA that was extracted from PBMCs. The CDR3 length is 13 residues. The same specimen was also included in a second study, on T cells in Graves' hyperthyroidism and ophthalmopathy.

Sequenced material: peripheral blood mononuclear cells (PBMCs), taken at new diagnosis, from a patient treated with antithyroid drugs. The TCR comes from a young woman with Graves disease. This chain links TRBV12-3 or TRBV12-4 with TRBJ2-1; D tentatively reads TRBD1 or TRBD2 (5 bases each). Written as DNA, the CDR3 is TGTGCCAGCAGAACCGGGACGCCTAATGAGCAGCTCTTC. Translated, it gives CASRTGTPNEQLF.